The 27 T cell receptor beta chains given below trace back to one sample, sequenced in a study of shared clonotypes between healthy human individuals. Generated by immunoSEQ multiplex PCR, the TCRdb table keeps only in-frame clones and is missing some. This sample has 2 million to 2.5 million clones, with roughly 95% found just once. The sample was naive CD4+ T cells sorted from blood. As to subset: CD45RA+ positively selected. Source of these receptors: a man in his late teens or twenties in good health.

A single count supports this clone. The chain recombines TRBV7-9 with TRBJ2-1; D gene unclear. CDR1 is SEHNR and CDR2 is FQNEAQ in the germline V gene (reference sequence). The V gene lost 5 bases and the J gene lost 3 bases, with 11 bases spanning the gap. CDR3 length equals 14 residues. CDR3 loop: CASSQDLLYNEQFF. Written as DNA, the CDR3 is TGTGCCAGCAGCCAGGACCTCCTCTACAATGAGCAGTTCTTC. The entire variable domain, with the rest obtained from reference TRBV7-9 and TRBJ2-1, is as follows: DTGVSQNPRHKITKRGQNVTFRCDPISEHNRLYWYRQTLGQGPEFLTYFQNEAQLEKSRLLSDRFSAERPKGSFSTLEIQRTEQGDSAMYLCASSQDLLYNEQFFGPGTRLTVL.

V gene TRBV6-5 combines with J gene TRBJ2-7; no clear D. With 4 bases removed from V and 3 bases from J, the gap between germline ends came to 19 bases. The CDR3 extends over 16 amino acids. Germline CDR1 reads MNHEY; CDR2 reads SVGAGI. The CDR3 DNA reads TGTGCCAGCAGTTCAACCGTCAGTCACGGCTTCTACGAGCAGTACTTC. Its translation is CASSSTVSHGFYEQYF.

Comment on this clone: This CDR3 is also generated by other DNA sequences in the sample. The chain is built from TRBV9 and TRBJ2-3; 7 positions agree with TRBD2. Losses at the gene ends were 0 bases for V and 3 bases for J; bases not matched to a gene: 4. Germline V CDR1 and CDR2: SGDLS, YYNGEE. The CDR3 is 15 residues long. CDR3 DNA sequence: TGTGCCAGCAGCGTAGTGGGCGGGAGTACAGATACGCAGTATTTT. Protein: CASSVVGGSTDTQYF.

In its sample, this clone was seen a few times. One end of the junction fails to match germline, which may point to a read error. CDR3 sequence reads: CASSVEGHRNQPQHF. The CDR3 DNA sequence: TGTGCCAGTAGTGTAGAGGGGCATAGGAATCAGCCCCAGCATTTT. The chain employs TRBV19 and TRBJ1-5, with D possibly being TRBD1 (5 bases). The germline CDR1 and CDR2 sequences are LNHDA and SQIVND (reference sequence). The CDR3 sequence is 15 residues long.

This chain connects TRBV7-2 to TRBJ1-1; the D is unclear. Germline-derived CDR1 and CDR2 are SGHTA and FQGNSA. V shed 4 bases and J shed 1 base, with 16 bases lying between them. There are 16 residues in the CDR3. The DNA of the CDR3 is TGTGCCAGCAGCTCCCATCGGGGTTTGGAGAACACTGAAGCTTTCTTT. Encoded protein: CASSSHRGLENTEAFF.

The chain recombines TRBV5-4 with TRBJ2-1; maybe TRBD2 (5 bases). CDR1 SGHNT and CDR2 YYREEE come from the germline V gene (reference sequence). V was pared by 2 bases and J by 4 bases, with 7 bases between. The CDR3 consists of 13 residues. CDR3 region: CASSLLVYNEQFF. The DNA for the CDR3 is TGTGCCAGCAGCTTACTAGTTTACAATGAGCAGTTCTTC.

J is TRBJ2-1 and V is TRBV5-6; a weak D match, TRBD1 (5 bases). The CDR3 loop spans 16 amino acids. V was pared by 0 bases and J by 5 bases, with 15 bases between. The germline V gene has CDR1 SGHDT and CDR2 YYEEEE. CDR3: CASSLGQQKTHNEQFF. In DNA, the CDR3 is TGTGCCAGCAGCTTGGGACAGCAGAAGACCCACAATGAGCAGTTCTTC.

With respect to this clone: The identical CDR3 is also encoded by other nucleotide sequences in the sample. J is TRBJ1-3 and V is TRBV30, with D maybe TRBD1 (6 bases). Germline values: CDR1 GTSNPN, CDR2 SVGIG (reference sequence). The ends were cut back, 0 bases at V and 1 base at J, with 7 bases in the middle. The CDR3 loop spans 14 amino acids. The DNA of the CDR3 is TGTGCCTGGAGTGTACAGGGATCTGGAAACACCATATATTTT. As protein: CAWSVQGSGNTIYF.

The CDR3 sequence: CASRPLPYYSGELFF. In DNA form, the CDR3 reads TGTGCCAGTCGCCCCCTCCCTTATTACTCTGGGGAGCTGTTTTTT. The chain joins TRBV27 to TRBJ2-2; the D is unclear. Germline V gene data show CDR1 as MNHEY and CDR2 as SMNVEV (reference sequence). The CDR3 loop spans 15 amino acids. V lost 9 bases and J lost 8, with 22 bases in between.

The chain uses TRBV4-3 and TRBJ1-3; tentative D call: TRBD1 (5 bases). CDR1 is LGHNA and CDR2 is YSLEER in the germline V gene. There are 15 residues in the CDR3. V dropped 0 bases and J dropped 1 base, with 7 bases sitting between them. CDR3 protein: CASSQEGVSGNTIYF. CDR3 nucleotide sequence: TGCGCCAGCAGCCAAGAAGGGGTTTCTGGAAACACCATATATTTT.

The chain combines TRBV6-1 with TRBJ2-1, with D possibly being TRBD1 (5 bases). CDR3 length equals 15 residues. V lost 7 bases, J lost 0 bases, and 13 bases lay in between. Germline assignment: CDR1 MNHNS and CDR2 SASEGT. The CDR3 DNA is TGTGCCAGCATGGTCGACAGCAACTCCTACAATGAGCAGTTCTTC. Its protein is CASMVDSNSYNEQFF.

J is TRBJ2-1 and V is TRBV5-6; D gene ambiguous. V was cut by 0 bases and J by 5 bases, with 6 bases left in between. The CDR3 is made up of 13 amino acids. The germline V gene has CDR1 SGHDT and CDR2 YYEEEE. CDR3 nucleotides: TGTGCCAGCAGCTTGGCAAGAAACAATGAGCAGTTCTTC. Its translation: CASSLARNNEQFF.

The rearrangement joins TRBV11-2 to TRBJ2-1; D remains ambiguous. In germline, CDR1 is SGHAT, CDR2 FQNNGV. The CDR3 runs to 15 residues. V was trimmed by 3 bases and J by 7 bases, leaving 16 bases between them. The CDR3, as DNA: TGTGCCAGCAGCTTCCCCGGCCTTGGGCAGAATGAGCAGTTCTTC. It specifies CASSFPGLGQNEQFF.

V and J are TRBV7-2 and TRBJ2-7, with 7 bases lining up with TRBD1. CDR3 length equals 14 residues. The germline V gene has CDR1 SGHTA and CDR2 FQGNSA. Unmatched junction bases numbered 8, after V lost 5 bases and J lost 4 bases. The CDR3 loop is CASSPGQTPYEQYF. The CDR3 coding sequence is TGTGCCAGCAGCCCGGGACAGACCCCTTACGAGCAGTACTTC.

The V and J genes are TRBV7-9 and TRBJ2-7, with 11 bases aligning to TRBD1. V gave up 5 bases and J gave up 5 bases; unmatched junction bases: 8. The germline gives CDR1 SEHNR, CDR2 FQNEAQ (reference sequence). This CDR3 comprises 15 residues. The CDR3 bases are TGTGCCAGCAGCCTTTGGACAGGGGGCCGGAACGAGCAGTACTTC. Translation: CASSLWTGGRNEQYF.

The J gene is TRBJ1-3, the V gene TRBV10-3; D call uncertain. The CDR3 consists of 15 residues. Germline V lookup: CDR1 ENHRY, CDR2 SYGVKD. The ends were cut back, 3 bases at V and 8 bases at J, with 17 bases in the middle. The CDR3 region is CAISDPDRALYTIYF. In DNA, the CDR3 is TGTGCCATCAGTGATCCGGATAGGGCGTTGTACACCATATATTTT.

CDR3 sequence (DNA): TGTGCCAGCACCTCCGGACTAGCGGGGTCAGAAGGGACCCAGTACTTC. Protein product: CASTSGLAGSEGTQYF. The rearrangement links TRBV6-6 to TRBJ2-5, with 12 nucleotides matching TRBD2. Germline assignment: CDR1 MNHNY and CDR2 SVGAGI (reference sequence). After removal of 7 bases from V and 7 bases from J, the junction contained 13 bases not matched to a gene. The CDR3 is 16 amino acids.

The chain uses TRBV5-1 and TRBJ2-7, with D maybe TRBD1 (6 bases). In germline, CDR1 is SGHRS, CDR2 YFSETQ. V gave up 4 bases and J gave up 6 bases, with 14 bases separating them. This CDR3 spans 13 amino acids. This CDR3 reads CASSTRTAGEQYF. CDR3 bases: TGCGCCAGCAGCACACGGACAGCCGGCGAGCAGTACTTC.

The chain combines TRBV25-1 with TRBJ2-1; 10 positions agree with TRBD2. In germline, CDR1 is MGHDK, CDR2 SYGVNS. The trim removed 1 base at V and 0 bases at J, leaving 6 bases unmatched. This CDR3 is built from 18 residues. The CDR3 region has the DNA TGTGCCAGCAGTGAATTCGGCAGCGGGAGGGCCTCCTACAATGAGCAGTTCTTC. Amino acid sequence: CASSEFGSGRASYNEQFF.

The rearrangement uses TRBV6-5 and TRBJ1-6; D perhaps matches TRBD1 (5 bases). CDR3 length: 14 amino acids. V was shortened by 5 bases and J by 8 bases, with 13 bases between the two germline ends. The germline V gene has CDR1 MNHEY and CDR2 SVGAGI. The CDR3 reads CASSPDSAYSPLHF. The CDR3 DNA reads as TGTGCCAGCAGTCCCGACAGCGCCTATTCACCCCTCCACTTT.

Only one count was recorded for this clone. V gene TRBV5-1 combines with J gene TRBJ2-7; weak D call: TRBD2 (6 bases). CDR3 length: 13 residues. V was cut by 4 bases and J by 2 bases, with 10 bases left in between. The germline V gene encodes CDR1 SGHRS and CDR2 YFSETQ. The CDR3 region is CASSKGEAYEQYF. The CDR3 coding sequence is TGCGCCAGCAGCAAAGGGGAGGCCTACGAGCAGTACTTC.

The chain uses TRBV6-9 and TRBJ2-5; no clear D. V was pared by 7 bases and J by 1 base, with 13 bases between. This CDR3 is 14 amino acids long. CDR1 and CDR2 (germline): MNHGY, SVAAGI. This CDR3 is CASTPSGGQETQYF. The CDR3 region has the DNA TGTGCCAGCACCCCTTCGGGCGGCCAAGAGACCCAGTACTTC.

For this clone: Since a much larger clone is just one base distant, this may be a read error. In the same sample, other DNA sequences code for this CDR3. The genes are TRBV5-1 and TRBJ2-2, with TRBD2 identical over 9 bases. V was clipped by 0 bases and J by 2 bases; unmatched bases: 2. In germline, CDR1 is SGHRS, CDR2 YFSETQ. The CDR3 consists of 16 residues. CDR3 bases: TGCGCCAGCAGCTTGGGTCTAGCGGGAAACACCGGGGAGCTGTTTTTT. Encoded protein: CASSLGLAGNTGELFF.

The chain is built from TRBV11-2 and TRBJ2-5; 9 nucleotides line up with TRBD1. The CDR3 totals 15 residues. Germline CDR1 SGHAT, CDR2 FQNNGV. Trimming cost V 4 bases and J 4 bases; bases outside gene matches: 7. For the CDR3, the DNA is TGTGCCAGCAGCTATGACGGGACAGGGACAGAGACCCAGTACTTC. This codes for CASSYDGTGTETQYF.

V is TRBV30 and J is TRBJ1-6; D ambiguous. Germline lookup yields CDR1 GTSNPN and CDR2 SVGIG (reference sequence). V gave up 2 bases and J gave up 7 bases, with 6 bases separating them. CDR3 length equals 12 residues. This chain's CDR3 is CAWSLVNSPLHF. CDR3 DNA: TGTGCCTGGAGTTTGGTGAATTCACCCCTCCACTTT.

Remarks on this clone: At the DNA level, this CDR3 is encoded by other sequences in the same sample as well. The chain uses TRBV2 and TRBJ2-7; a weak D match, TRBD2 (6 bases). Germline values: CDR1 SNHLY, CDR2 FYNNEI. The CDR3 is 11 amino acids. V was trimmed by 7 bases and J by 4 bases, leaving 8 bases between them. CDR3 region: CASTGGYEQYF. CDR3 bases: TGTGCCAGCACCGGGGGTTACGAGCAGTACTTC.

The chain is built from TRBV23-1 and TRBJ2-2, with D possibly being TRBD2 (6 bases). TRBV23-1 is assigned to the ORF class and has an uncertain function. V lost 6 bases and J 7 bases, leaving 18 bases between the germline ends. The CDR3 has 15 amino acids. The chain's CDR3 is CASSRGGGEDGELFF. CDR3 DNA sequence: TGCGCCAGCAGCCGGGGTGGAGGGGAAGACGGGGAGCTGTTTTTT.